The 15 T cell receptor beta chains below were found in one sample sequenced in a study of T cell responses to AZD1222 COVID-19 vaccine. Assay used: immunoSEQ multiplex PCR; TCRdb lists only in-frame clones, some missing. This repertoire shows some 170,000 clones, about 90% found once; its top ten account for 1% to 1.4%. The specimen comprised peripheral blood, sampled 28 days after the second AZD1222 dose. The receptors derive from an adult who received the AZD1222 COVID-19 vaccine.

V and J are TRBV7-9 and TRBJ1-2, with D maybe TRBD1 (5 bases). Trimming left V 4 bases short and J 2 bases short, with 8 bases between. The CDR3 has 13 amino acids. The V gene's germline CDR1 is SEHNR and CDR2 FQNEAQ (reference sequence). CDR3 nucleotide sequence: TGTGCCAGCAGCTCGACAGTAAACTATGGCTACACCTTC. Its translation: CASSSTVNYGYTF. Variable domain in full (rest from reference TRBV7-9 and TRBJ1-2): DTGVSQNPRHKITKRGQNVTFRCDPISEHNRLYWYRQTLGQGPEFLTYFQNEAQLEKSRLLSDRFSAERPKGSFSTLEIQRTEQGDSAMYLCASSSTVNYGYTFGSGTRLTVV.

This rearrangement joins TRBV11-2 to TRBJ1-1; no clear D gene. CDR3 length: 14 residues. CDR1 is SGHAT, CDR2 FQNNGV, per germline. V was clipped by 5 bases and J by 1 base, with 11 bases between them. CDR3 coding DNA: TGTGCCAGCAGCAAGGGCCCGGCGAACACTGAAGCTTTCTTT. This encodes CASSKGPANTEAFF.

The V gene is TRBV7-9, the J gene TRBJ1-2; D remains unclear. V was shortened by 4 bases and J by 6 bases, with 24 bases between the two germline ends. Germline V gene sequence: CDR1 SEHNR, CDR2 FQNEAQ (reference sequence). The CDR3 is 17 amino acids. CDR3 sequence: CASSYSPLFGGKDGYTF. The CDR3 region has the DNA TGTGCCAGCAGCTATAGCCCCCTCTTTGGAGGGAAGGATGGCTACACCTTC. The complete variable domain, with remaining parts taken from reference TRBV7-9 and TRBJ1-2, reads DTGVSQNPRHKITKRGQNVTFRCDPISEHNRLYWYRQTLGQGPEFLTYFQNEAQLEKSRLLSDRFSAERPKGSFSTLEIQRTEQGDSAMYLCASSYSPLFGGKDGYTFGSGTRLTVV.

The chain is built from TRBV7-9 and TRBJ2-3; 10 positions match TRBD2. Looked up from germline, CDR1 is SEHNR and CDR2 is FQNEAQ (reference sequence). The CDR3 is 16 amino acids. J was trimmed by 7 bases and V by 0 bases; bases with no gene match: 7. The CDR3 region has the DNA TGTGCCAGCAGCTTAGCGAGCGGGGGGGCCGTAAATACGCAGTATTTT. Translated, it gives CASSLASGGAVNTQYF. Using reference TRBV7-9 and TRBJ2-3 for the parts outside the CDR3, the full variable domain is DTGVSQNPRHKITKRGQNVTFRCDPISEHNRLYWYRQTLGQGPEFLTYFQNEAQLEKSRLLSDRFSAERPKGSFSTLEIQRTEQGDSAMYLCASSLASGGAVNTQYFGPGTRLTVL.

The rearrangement links TRBV5-1 to TRBJ2-5; no clear D. Germline assignment: CDR1 SGHRS and CDR2 YFSETQ. The CDR3 has 14 residues. The germline V and J ends were trimmed by 0 bases and 2 bases, with 8 bases remaining between them. The CDR3 DNA reads as TGCGCCAGCAGCTTGGTCGGCAGTCAAGAGACCCAGTACTTC. This gives the protein CASSLVGSQETQYF.

This clone was observed once. This chain joins TRBV27 and TRBJ2-7; 11 bases are shared with TRBD1. The CDR3 consists of 16 residues. Germline V gene lookup returns CDR1 MNHEY and CDR2 SMNVEV (reference sequence). V lost 5 bases to trimming and J lost 2 bases; unmatched junction nucleotides: 8. The DNA of the CDR3 is TGTGCCAGCAGTACGGGACAGGGGGGCCTCGCCTACGAGCAGTACTTC. Translating it yields CASSTGQGGLAYEQYF.

The chain combines TRBV4-1 with TRBJ2-2; no reliable D call. This CDR3 is 12 amino acids long. From germline, CDR1 is MGHRA and CDR2 YSYEKL. V shed 6 bases and J shed 3 bases, with 5 bases lying between them. The CDR3 DNA follows: TGCGCCAGCAGGCAGGACACCGGGGAGCTGTTTTTT. As protein: CASRQDTGELFF.

V and J are TRBV6-5 and TRBJ1-1; TRBD1 agrees at 9 bases. Trimming at V came to 8 bases and at J to 7 bases, leaving 11 bases not matched to a gene. The CDR3 is 14 residues long. Germline CDR1 MNHEY, CDR2 SVGAGI. Written as DNA, the CDR3 is TGTGCCAGCCTACCGGGACAGGGCAAAAATGAAGCTTTCTTT. Translation gives CASLPGQGKNEAFF.

The chain employs TRBV18 and TRBJ2-2; possibly TRBD1 for D (6 bases). CDR3 length equals 16 residues. Germline V gene data show CDR1 as KGHSH and CDR2 as LQKENI. V dropped 3 bases and J dropped 0 bases, with 11 bases sitting between them. The CDR3 DNA reads as TGTGCCAGCTCACCCCAACAGGGCGCGAACACCGGGGAGCTGTTTTTT. Encoded protein: CASSPQQGANTGELFF.

Remarks on this clone: Other DNA sequences within the sample encode an identical CDR3. The chain couples TRBV12-5 to TRBJ1-5; D gene ambiguous. From germline, CDR1 is LGHNT and CDR2 FRNRAP. V shed 6 bases and J shed 4 bases, with 10 bases lying between them. This CDR3 is built from 13 residues. CDR3 amino acids: CASGLSLNQPQHF. As DNA, the CDR3 is TGTGCTAGTGGGTTATCCTTGAATCAGCCCCAGCATTTT.

This clone was counted once. The genes are TRBV5-1 and TRBJ1-4, with TRBD1 matching over 8 bases. The trim removed 6 bases at V and 0 bases at J, leaving 4 bases unmatched. Germline lookup yields CDR1 SGHRS and CDR2 YFSETQ. The CDR3 has 15 residues. The CDR3 protein is CASKGQGTTNEKLFF. The CDR3, as DNA: TGCGCCAGCAAAGGACAGGGTACAACTAATGAAAAACTGTTTTTT.

V usage is TRBV5-1 and J usage is TRBJ1-1, with 8 bases matching TRBD1. Germline CDR1 is SGHRS and CDR2 is YFSETQ. CDR3 length: 14 amino acids. With 6 bases clipped from V and 0 bases from J, the junction kept 4 bases outside the gene matches. CDR3 nucleotide sequence: TGCGCCAGCACTAGGGGACAGGTGAACACTGAAGCTTTCTTT. Translation gives CASTRGQVNTEAFF.

V gene TRBV6-6 combines with J gene TRBJ2-1; D ambiguous. The ends were cut back, 6 bases at V and 0 bases at J, with 12 bases in the middle. The CDR3 loop spans 15 amino acids. In germline, CDR1 is MNHNY, CDR2 SVGAGI (reference sequence). The DNA for the CDR3 is TGTGCCAGCAGCTCCGGGTCCGACTCCTACAATGAGCAGTTCTTC. Amino acids: CASSSGSDSYNEQFF.

This chain joins TRBV4-1 and TRBJ1-2, with D maybe TRBD1 (5 bases). Germline V gives CDR1 MGHRA, CDR2 YSYEKL. V was trimmed by 0 bases and J by 4 bases, leaving 15 bases between them. CDR3 length: 16 amino acids. The CDR3 coding sequence is TGCGCCAGCAGCCAAGAGAGGTTGGCAGGGCCCTATGGCTACACCTTC. Residues: CASSQERLAGPYGYTF.

The CDR3 loop reads CASSSTMTNFFPYEQYF. The DNA for the CDR3 is TGTGCCAGCTCATCGACCATGACTAATTTTTTCCCCTACGAGCAGTACTTC. The chain joins TRBV18 to TRBJ2-7, with a tentative D call TRBD2 (5 bases). CDR3 length equals 17 residues. The germline V gene has CDR1 KGHSH and CDR2 LQKENI. Trimming removed 5 bases at V and 2 bases at J, with 22 bases between.